These 21 T cell receptor beta chains came from one sample sequenced in a study of OX40 agonist ivuxolimab in advanced cancers. Measured with immunoSEQ multiplex PCR; TCRdb has only the in-frame clones, and not every one. The sample includes around 53,000 clones, approximately 88% of them seen just once. This specimen was CD4+ or CD8+ T cells sorted from blood, taken in a trial of the OX40 agonist ivuxolimab. Source of these receptors: an adult with an advanced solid tumor such as melanoma, head and neck, liver or kidney cancer.

V gene TRBV5-8 combines with J gene TRBJ1-5, with D perhaps TRBD1 (5 bases). Between the trimmed V and J ends, which lost 6 bases and 11 bases, there was a span of 24 bases. This CDR3 comprises 15 residues. Germline V gene sequence: CDR1 SGHTS, CDR2 YDEGEE. The CDR3 reads CASNSRGNTFQAQHF. The CDR3 DNA reads as TGTGCCAGCAACTCTCGGGGCAACACGTTCCAGGCCCAGCATTTT. The full variable domain, with the rest looked up from reference TRBV5-8 and TRBJ1-5, is EAGVTQSPTHLIKTRGQQATLRCSPISGHTSVYWYQQALGLGLQFLLWYDEGEERNRGNFPPRFSGRQFPNYSSELNVNALELEDSALYLCASNSRGNTFQAQHFGDGTRLSIL.

The chain combines TRBV6-5 with TRBJ2-1, with 14 bases fitting TRBD2. This CDR3 contains 14 residues. J was trimmed by 9 bases and V by 6 bases; bases with no gene match: 4. Germline CDR1 MNHEY, CDR2 SVGAGI. The CDR3 DNA sequence: TGTGCCAGCAGGCCGGGACTAGCGGGAGTTGAGCAGTTCTTC. Its protein is CASRPGLAGVEQFF.

V and J are TRBV7-9 and TRBJ1-5; unclear D gene. V was cut by 1 base and J by 2 bases, with 9 bases left in between. Germline V CDR1 and CDR2: SEHNR, FQNEAQ (reference sequence). The CDR3 loop spans 15 amino acids. Here the CDR3 reads CASSLGIGGNQPQHF. The CDR3 DNA reads TGTGCCAGCAGCTTAGGTATTGGGGGCAATCAGCCCCAGCATTTT.

The rearrangement uses TRBV11-2 and TRBJ2-2; 9 positions agree with TRBD1. With 5 bases clipped from V and 5 bases from J, the junction kept 6 bases outside the gene matches. The CDR3 is 15 residues long. In germline, CDR1 is SGHAT, CDR2 FQNNGV. This CDR3 reads CASSAQGASTGELFF. For the CDR3, the DNA is TGTGCCAGCAGCGCACAGGGGGCTAGTACCGGGGAGCTGTTTTTT.

The chain is built from TRBV28 and TRBJ1-1, with D possibly being TRBD1 (6 bases). Trimming left V 4 bases short and J 1 base short, with 13 bases between. This CDR3 is built from 15 residues. Germline CDR1 is MDHEN and CDR2 is SYDVKM. DNA for the CDR3: TGTGCCAGCAGTTCATACGACAGGAAGAACACTGAAGCTTTCTTT. Residues: CASSSYDRKNTEAFF.

Only one count was recorded for this clone. The chain is built from TRBV6-1 and TRBJ2-1; 8 bases fit TRBD2. This CDR3 is built from 18 residues. V trimming: 3 bases; J trimming: 0 bases; junction bases outside the gene matches: 10. In germline, CDR1 is MNHNS, CDR2 SASEGT. CDR3 region: CASSDRRERGRSYNEQFF. CDR3 sequence (DNA): TGTGCCAGCAGTGACAGGCGGGAGCGGGGGCGCTCCTACAATGAGCAGTTCTTC.

The chain uses TRBV4-3 and TRBJ2-7, with a tentative D call TRBD2 (5 bases). The germline V gene encodes CDR1 LGHNA and CDR2 YSLEER. The CDR3 has 13 residues. Deletions cut 4 bases from V and 4 bases from J, with 11 bases between. This CDR3 reads CASSRPPGYEQYF. The CDR3 region has the DNA TGCGCCAGCAGCCGACCTCCGGGGTACGAGCAGTACTTC.

J is TRBJ2-1 and V is TRBV6-1; D is possibly TRBD2 (5 bases). Trimming left V 9 bases short and J 7 bases short, with 16 bases between. Germline CDR1 reads MNHNS; CDR2 reads SASEGT. This CDR3 spans 13 amino acids. CDR3 region: CASGLSERNEQFF. CDR3 coding DNA: TGTGCCAGTGGACTTTCCGAGAGGAATGAGCAGTTCTTC.

Here the CDR3 DNA reads TGTGCCAGTAGTATCCTGGGACAGAGCACAGATACGCAGTATTTT. Translation: CASSILGQSTDTQYF. The chain links TRBV19 to TRBJ2-3; 7 nucleotides align to TRBD1. CDR1 is LNHDA and CDR2 is SQIVND in the germline V gene (reference sequence). V dropped 3 bases and J dropped 0; count of bases not matched to a gene: 3. The CDR3 is 15 residues long.

This sequence joins TRBV5-1 and TRBJ2-1; possible D gene TRBD2, 7 bases. The V end lost 4 bases, the J end lost 5 bases, and 16 bases lay between the germline ends. Germline CDR1 reads SGHRS; CDR2 reads YFSETQ. This CDR3 is built from 15 residues. Here the CDR3 reads CASSIGVGGHNEQFF. Written as DNA, the CDR3 is TGCGCCAGCAGCATTGGAGTGGGGGGGCACAATGAGCAGTTCTTC. Supplemented by reference TRBV5-1 and TRBJ2-1, the full variable domain reads KAGVTQTPRYLIKTRGQQVTLSCSPISGHRSVSWYQQTPGQGLQFLFEYFSETQRNKGNFPGRFSGRQFSNSRSEMNVSTLELGDSALYLCASSIGVGGHNEQFFGPGTRLTVL.

This clone was counted between two and nine times. The CDR3 sequence is CASSEASGGIYEQYF. The DNA of the CDR3 is TGTGCCAGCAGTGAAGCGAGCGGGGGAATTTACGAGCAGTACTTC. V and J are TRBV6-1 and TRBJ2-7; TRBD2 agrees at 8 bases. CDR1 and CDR2 (germline): MNHNS, SASEGT. The CDR3 is 15 amino acids. V was pared by 0 bases and J by 4 bases, with 5 bases of the junction left unmatched.

The V call is TRBV11-2, the J call TRBJ2-2; 8 bases are a match to TRBD1. The CDR3 length is 18 residues. Germline CDR1 SGHAT, CDR2 FQNNGV. V dropped 6 bases and J dropped 0; count of bases not matched to a gene: 12. DNA of the CDR3: TGTGCCAGCAGACAAATACGACGGACAGGGACGAACACCGGGGAGCTGTTTTTT. This sequence encodes CASRQIRRTGTNTGELFF.

This chain connects TRBV29-1 to TRBJ2-1; TRBD2 matches 7 bases. CDR1 is SQVTM, CDR2 ANQGSEA, per germline. CDR3 size: 14 residues. V was pared by 7 bases and J by 2 bases, with 8 bases of the junction left unmatched. As DNA, the CDR3 is TGCAGCGCTGGGACTACCGCAACCTACAATGAGCAGTTCTTC. This gives the protein CSAGTTATYNEQFF.

This chain joins TRBV18 and TRBJ2-7; D may be TRBD1 (6 bases). Germline CDR1 KGHSH, CDR2 LQKENI. There are 14 residues in the CDR3. V was clipped by 3 bases and J by 1 base, with 10 bases between them. The CDR3 sequence: CASSPDRFSYEQYF. The CDR3 region has the DNA TGTGCCAGCTCACCGGACAGATTTTCCTACGAGCAGTACTTC.

The chain employs TRBV18 and TRBJ2-2; 9 nucleotides match TRBD1. Germline loops: CDR1 KGHSH, CDR2 LQKENI. The ends lost 1 base at V and 0 bases at J; junction bases unmatched: 3. The CDR3 contains 17 residues. In DNA, the CDR3 is TGTGCCAGCTCACCACTCCGGACAGGGGCGAACACCGGGGAGCTGTTTTTT. Translating gives CASSPLRTGANTGELFF.

This clone was detected only once. CDR3: CASSSYGTGYYGYTF. The CDR3 coding sequence is TGTGCCAGCAGCTCTTACGGGACAGGGTACTATGGCTACACCTTC. V is TRBV7-2 and J is TRBJ1-2, with 9 positions matching TRBD1. With V trimmed by 4 bases and J by 3 bases, 6 bases remained unmatched. CDR3 length: 15 residues. Germline V CDR1 and CDR2: SGHTA, FQGNSA.

The V and J genes are TRBV6-5 and TRBJ1-2; D remains ambiguous. V lost 7 bases, J lost 8 bases, and 14 bases lay in between. Germline V gene sequence: CDR1 MNHEY, CDR2 SVGAGI. This CDR3 is 12 amino acids long. The CDR3 coding sequence is TGTGCCAGCAAAGAGGGTACGGAGGGCTACACCTTC. Translating gives CASKEGTEGYTF.

The chain is built from TRBV6-6 and TRBJ2-1, with TRBD2 matching 7 bases. The junction had 7 bases not matched to a gene; V was cut back by 6 bases and J by 2 bases. This CDR3 spans 15 amino acids. The germline CDR1 and CDR2 sequences are MNHNY and SVGAGI (reference sequence). CDR3 residues: CASRVAGETYNEQFF. CDR3 in DNA: TGTGCCAGCAGGGTGGCGGGAGAGACCTACAATGAGCAGTTCTTC.

The chain carries TRBV5-6 and TRBJ2-3, with 9 bases lining up with TRBD1. Per the germline V gene, CDR1 is SGHDT and CDR2 is YYEEEE. The CDR3 consists of 16 residues. Losses at the gene ends were 0 bases for V and 2 bases for J; bases not matched to a gene: 4. The CDR3 DNA follows: TGTGCCAGCAGCTTGGACAGGGGGCCGTACACAGATACGCAGTATTTT. It is translated as CASSLDRGPYTDTQYF.

The chain uses TRBV19 and TRBJ1-1; no reliable D call. The CDR3 sequence is 14 residues long. V was shortened by 4 bases and J by 0 bases, with 9 bases between the two germline ends. The V gene's germline CDR1 is LNHDA and CDR2 SQIVND (reference sequence). CDR3 in DNA: TGTGCCAGTAGTAGCATGGTGATGAACACTGAAGCTTTCTTT. Protein product: CASSSMVMNTEAFF.

The chain recombines TRBV11-3 with TRBJ2-2; D call uncertain. From germline, CDR1 is SGHNT and CDR2 YENEEA. The CDR3 has 11 amino acids. V lost 4 bases and J 4 bases, leaving 1 base between the germline ends. Here the CDR3 DNA reads TGTGCCAGCAGCTCCACCGGGGAGCTGTTTTTT. Its translation: CASSSTGELFF.